This entry describes one TCR beta chain. Its antigen is still unknown. With ipilimumab providing CTLA-4 blockade, focal radiation was administered to patients who had chemo-refractory metastatic non-small-cell lung cancer. The sample belongs to a study of radiotherapy plus CTLA-4 blockade in lung cancer. Overall study: Objective responses were observed in less than 20% of patients, and disease control was achieved by 30% to 35%. Points from the study as a whole: Together with interferon-beta, which increased in serum after radiation, early dynamic changes in blood T cell clones were reportedly the best predictors of response. Following radiotherapy plus ipilimumab, tumor-derived TCR clones expanded in the blood.

TCRdb keeps only in-frame clones here, not all; method: immunoSEQ multiplex PCR. The sample includes about 93,000 clones, around 88% seen only once; the top ten take roughly 4.6%. Trimming stripped 1 base from V and 6 bases from J, with 9 bases between. CDR3 length: 13 amino acids. The germline V gene has CDR1 LNHNV and CDR2 YYDKDF (reference sequence). The chain joins TRBV15 to TRBJ1-1, with D hard to call. The receptor was isolated from a human donor with non-small cell lung cancer that progressed on radiotherapy plus ipilimumab. Sequences were derived from peripheral blood, sampled from a patient treated with radiotherapy plus ipilimumab. Here the CDR3 reads CATSRVSAAEAFF. The CDR3 DNA is TGTGCCACCAGCAGAGTAAGCGCCGCTGAAGCTTTCTTT.